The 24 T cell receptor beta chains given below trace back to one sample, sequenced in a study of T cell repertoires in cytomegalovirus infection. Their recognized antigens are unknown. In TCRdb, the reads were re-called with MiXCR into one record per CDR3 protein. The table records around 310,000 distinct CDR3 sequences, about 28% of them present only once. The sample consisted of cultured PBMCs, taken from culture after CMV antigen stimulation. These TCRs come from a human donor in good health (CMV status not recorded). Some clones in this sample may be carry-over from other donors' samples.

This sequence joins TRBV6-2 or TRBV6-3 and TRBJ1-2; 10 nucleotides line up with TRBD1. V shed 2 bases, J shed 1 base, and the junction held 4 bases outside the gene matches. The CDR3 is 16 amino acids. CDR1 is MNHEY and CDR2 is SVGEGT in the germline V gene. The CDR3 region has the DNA TGTGCCAGCAGTTACAACCGGGACAGGGGTAACTATGGCTACACCTTC. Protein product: CASSYNRDRGNYGYTF.

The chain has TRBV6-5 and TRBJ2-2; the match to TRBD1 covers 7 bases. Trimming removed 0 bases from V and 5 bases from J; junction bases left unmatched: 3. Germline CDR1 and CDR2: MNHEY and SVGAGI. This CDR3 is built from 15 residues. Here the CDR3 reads CASSYSQGVTGELFF. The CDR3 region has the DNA TGTGCCAGCAGTTACTCGCAGGGGGTGACCGGGGAGCTGTTTTTT.

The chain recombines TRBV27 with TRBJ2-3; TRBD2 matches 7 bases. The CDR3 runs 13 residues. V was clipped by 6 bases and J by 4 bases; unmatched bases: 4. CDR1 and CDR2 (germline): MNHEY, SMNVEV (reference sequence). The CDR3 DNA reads TGTGCCAGCAGAGGGGCGGGAGCAGATACGCAGTATTTT. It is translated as CASRGAGADTQYF.

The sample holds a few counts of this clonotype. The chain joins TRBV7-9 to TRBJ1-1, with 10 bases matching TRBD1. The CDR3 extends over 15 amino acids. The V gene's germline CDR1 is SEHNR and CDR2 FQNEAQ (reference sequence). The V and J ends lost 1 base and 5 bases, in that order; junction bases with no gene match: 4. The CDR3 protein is CASSLGTGGGTEAFF. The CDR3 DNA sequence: TGTGCCAGCAGCTTAGGGACAGGGGGGGGTACTGAAGCTTTCTTT.

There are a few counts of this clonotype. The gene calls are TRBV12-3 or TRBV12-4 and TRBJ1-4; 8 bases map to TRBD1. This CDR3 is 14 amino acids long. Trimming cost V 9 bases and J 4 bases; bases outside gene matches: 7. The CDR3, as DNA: TGTGCCAGTAGGCCGGGACAGGATAATGAAAAACTGTTTTTT. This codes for CASRPGQDNEKLFF.

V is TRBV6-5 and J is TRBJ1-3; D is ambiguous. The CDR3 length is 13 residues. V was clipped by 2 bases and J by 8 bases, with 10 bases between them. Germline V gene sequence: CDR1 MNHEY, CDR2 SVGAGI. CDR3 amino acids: CASSYRVGYTIYF. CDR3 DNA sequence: TGTGCCAGCAGTTACAGGGTCGGTTACACCATATATTTT.

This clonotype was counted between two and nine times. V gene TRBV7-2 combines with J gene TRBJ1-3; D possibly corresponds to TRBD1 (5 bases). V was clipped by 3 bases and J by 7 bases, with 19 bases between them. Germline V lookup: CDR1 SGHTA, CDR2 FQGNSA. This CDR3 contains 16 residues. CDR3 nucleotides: TGTGCCAGCAGCTTTACAGGCACTCTGGGTGGTAACACCATATATTTT. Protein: CASSFTGTLGGNTIYF.

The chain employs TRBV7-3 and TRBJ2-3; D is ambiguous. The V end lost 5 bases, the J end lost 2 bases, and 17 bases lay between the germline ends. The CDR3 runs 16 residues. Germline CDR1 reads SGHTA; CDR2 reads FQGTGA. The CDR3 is CASSHGWRIDTDTQYF. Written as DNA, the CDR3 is TGTGCCAGCAGCCACGGATGGCGGATCGACACAGATACGCAGTATTTT. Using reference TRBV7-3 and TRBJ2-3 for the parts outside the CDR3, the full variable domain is GAGVSQTPSNKVTEKGKYVELRCDPISGHTALYWYRQSLGQGPEFLIYFQGTGAADDSGLPNDRFFAVRPEGSVSTLKIQRTERGDSAVYLCASSHGWRIDTDTQYFGPGTRLTVL.

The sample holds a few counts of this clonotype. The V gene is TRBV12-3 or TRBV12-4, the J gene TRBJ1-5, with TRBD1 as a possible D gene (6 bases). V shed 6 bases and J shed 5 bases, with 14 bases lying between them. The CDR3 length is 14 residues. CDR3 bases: TGTGCCAGCAGCCGGGAAGACAGGCATCAGCCCCAGCATTTT. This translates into CASSREDRHQPQHF.

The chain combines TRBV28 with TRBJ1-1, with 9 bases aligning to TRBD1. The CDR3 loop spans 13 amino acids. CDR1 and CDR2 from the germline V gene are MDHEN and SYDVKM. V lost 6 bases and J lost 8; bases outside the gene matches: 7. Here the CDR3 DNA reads TGTGCCAGCAGGGACAGGGGAAAAATAGAAGCTTTCTTT. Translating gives CASRDRGKIEAFF. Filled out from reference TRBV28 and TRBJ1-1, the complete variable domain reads DVKVTQSSRYLVKRTGEKVFLECVQDMDHENMFWYRQDPGLGLRLIYFSYDVKMKEKGDIPEGYSVSREKKERFSLILESASTNQTSMYLCASRDRGKIEAFFGQGTRLTVV.

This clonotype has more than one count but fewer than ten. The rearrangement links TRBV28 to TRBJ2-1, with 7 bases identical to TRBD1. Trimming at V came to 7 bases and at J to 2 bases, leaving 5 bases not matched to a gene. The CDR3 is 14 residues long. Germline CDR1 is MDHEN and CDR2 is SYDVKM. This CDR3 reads CASTQGDTYNEQFF. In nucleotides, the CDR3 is TGTGCCAGCACCCAGGGGGACACCTACAATGAGCAGTTCTTC.

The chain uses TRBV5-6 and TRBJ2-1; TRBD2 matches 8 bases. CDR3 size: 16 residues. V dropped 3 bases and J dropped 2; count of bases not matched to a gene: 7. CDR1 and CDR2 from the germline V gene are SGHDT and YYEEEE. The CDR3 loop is CASSSERETPYNEQFF. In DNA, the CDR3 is TGTGCCAGCAGCTCTGAGCGGGAGACCCCCTACAATGAGCAGTTCTTC.

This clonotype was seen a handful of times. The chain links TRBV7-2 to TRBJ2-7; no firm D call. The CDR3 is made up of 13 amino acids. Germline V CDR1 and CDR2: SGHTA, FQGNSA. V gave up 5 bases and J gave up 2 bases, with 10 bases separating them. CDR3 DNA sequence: TGTGCCAGCAGCCGTAGTCGTACCTACGAGCAGTACTTC. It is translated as CASSRSRTYEQYF.

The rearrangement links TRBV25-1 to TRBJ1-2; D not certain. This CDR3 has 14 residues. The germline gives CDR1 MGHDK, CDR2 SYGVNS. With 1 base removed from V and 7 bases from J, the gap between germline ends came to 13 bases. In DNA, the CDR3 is TGTGCCAGCAGTGAATTTAGCGGGGTTGGTGGCTACACCTTC. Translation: CASSEFSGVGGYTF.

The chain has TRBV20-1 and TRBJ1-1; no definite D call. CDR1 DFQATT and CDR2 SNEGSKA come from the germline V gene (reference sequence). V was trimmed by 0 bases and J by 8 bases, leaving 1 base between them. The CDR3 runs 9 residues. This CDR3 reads CSAREEAFF. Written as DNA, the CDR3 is TGCAGTGCTAGAGAAGAAGCTTTCTTT.

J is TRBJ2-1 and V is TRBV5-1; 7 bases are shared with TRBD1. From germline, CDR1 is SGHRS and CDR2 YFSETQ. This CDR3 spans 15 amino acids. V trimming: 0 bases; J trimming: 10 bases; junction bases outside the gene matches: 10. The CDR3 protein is CASSLASRQGEEQFF. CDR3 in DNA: TGCGCCAGCAGCTTGGCCTCGAGACAGGGAGAGGAGCAGTTCTTC.

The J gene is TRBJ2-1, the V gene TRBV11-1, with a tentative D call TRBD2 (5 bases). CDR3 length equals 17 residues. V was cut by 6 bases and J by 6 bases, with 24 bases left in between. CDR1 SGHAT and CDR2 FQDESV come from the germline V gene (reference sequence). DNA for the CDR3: TGTGCCAGCAGTACGTTTGGGCGCCCCGGCCGGGGCAATGAGCAGTTCTTC. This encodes CASSTFGRPGRGNEQFF.

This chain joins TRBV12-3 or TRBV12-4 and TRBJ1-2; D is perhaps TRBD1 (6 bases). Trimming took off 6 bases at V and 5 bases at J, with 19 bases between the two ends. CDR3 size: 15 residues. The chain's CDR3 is CASRENAGTPYGYTF. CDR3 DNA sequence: TGTGCCAGCAGGGAAAACGCCGGGACACCTTATGGCTACACCTTC.

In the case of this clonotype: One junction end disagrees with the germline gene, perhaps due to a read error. In DNA form, the CDR3 reads TGCAGTGCGCTGATTGGTAACGATGGCTACACCTTC. It encodes CSALIGNDGYTF. The chain couples TRBV20-1 to TRBJ1-2; D not certain. Germline CDR1 and CDR2: DFQATT and SNEGSKA (reference sequence). CDR3 size: 12 residues.

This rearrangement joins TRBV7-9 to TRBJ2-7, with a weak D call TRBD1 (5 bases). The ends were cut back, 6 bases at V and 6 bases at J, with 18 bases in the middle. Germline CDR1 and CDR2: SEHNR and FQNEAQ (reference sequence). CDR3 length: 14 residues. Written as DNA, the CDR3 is TGTGCCAGCAGGTTGGCCCCAGGGATGGCCGAGCAGTACTTC. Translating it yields CASRLAPGMAEQYF.

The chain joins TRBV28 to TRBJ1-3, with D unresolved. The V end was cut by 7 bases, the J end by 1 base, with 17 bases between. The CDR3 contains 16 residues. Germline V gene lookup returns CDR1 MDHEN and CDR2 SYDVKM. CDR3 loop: CASIAGMGRSGNTIYF. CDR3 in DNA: TGTGCCAGCATAGCAGGAATGGGCCGATCTGGAAACACCATATATTTT.

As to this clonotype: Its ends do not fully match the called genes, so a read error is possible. The CDR3: CASSSSVFEQSF. CDR3 in DNA: TGTGCCAGCAGTTCCTCAGTATTTGAGCAGTCCTTC. The rearrangement joins TRBV12-3 or TRBV12-4 to TRBJ2-1; D not certain. The CDR3 is 12 residues long.

The CDR3 spells CAWRPNLDRRGYNEQFF. Written as DNA, the CDR3 is TGTGCCTGGAGGCCAAACCTGGACAGGAGGGGCTACAATGAGCAGTTCTTC. The rearrangement links TRBV30 to TRBJ2-1; perhaps TRBD1 as D (7 bases). This CDR3 spans 17 amino acids. Germline CDR1 and CDR2: GTSNPN and SVGIG (reference sequence). Trimming took off 3 bases at V and 3 bases at J, with 21 bases between the two ends.

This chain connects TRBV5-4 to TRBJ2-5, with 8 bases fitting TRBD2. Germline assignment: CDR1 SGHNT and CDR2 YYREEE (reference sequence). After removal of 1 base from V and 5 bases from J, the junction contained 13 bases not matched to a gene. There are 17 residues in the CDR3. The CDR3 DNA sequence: TGTGCCAGCAGCTTGACCACCGGGACTAGGGGATCTGAGACCCAGTACTTC. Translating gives CASSLTTGTRGSETQYF.